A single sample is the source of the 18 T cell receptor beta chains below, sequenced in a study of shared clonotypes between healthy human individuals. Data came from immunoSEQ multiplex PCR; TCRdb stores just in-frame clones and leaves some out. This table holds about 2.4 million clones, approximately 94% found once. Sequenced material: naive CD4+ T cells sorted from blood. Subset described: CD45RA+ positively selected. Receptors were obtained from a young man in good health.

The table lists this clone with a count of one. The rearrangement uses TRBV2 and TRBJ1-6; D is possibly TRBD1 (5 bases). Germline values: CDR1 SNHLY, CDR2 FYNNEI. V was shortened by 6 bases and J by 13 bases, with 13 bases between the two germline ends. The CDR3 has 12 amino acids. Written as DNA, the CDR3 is TGTGCCAGCAGGGACATTAGCAACCCCCTCCACTTT. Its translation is CASRDISNPLHF.

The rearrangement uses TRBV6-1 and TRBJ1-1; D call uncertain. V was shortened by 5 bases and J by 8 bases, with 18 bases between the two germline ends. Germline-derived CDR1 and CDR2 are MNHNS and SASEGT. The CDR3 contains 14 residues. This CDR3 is CASSNPLRVGEAFF. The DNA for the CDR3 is TGTGCCAGCAGTAACCCATTGCGGGTTGGCGAAGCTTTCTTT.

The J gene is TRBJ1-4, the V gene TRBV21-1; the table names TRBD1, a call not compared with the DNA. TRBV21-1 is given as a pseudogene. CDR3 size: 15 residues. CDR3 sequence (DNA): TGTGCCAGCAGCAAAAGGACAGGGCGGGCTGAAAAACTGTTTTTT. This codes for CASSKRTGRAEKLFF.

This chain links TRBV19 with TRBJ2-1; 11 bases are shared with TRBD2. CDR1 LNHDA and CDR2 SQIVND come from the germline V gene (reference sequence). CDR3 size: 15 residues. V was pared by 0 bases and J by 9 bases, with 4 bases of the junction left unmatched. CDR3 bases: TGTGCCAGTAGTATAGATAAAGGACTAGCGGGTGAGCAGTTCTTC. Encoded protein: CASSIDKGLAGEQFF.

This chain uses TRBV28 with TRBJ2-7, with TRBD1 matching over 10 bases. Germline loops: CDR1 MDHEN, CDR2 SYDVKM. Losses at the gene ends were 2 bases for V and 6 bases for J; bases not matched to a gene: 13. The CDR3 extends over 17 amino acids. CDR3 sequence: CASSLDSGGQGSGEQYF. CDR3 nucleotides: TGTGCCAGCAGTTTAGACTCTGGGGGACAGGGGAGTGGCGAGCAGTACTTC.

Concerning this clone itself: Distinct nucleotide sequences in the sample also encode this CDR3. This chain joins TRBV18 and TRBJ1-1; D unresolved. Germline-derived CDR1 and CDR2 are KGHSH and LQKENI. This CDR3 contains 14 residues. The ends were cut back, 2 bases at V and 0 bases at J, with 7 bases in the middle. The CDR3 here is CASSPGQVNTEAFF. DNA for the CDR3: TGTGCCAGCTCACCAGGGCAGGTGAACACTGAAGCTTTCTTT. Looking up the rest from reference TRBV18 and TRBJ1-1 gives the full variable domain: NAGVMQNPRHLVRRRGQEARLRCSPMKGHSHVYWYRQLPEEGLKFMVYLQKENIIDESGMPKERFSAEFPKEGPSILRIQQVVRGDSAAYFCASSPGQVNTEAFFGQGTRLTVV.

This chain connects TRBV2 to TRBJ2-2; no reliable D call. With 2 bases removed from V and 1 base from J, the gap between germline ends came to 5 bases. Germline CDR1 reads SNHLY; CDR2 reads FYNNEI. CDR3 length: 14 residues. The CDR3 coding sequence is TGTGCCAGCAGTGAATGGAGGAACACCGGGGAGCTGTTTTTT. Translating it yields CASSEWRNTGELFF.

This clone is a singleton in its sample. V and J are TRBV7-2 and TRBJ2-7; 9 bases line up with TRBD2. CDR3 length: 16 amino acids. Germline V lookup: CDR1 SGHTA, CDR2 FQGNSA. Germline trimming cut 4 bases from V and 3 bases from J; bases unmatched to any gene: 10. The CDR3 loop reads CASSSPLAGPYYEQYF. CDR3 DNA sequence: TGTGCCAGCAGCTCGCCGCTAGCGGGACCGTACTACGAGCAGTACTTC.

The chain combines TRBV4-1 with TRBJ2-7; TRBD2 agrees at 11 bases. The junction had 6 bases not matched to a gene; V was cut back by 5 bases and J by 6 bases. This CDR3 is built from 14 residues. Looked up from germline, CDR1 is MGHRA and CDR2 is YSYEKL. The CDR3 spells CASSDLAGGREQYF. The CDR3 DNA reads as TGCGCCAGCAGCGACCTAGCGGGGGGTCGCGAGCAGTACTTC.

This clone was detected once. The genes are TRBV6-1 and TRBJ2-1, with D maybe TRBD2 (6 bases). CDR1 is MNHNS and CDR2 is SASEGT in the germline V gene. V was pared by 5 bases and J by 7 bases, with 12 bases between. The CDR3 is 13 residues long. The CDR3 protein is CASSQGLGNEQFF. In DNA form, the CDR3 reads TGTGCCAGCAGTCAGGGACTGGGGAATGAGCAGTTCTTC.

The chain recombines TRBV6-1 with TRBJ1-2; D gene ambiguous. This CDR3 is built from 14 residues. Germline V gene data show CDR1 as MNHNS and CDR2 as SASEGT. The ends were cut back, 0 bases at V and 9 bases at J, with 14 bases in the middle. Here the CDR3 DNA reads TGTGCCAGCAGTGAAGCGGAATCGGCGGCACGCTACACCTTC. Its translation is CASSEAESAARYTF.

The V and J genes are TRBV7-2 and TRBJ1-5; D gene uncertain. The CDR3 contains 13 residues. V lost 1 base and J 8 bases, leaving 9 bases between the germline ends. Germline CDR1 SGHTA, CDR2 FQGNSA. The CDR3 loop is CASSLGSKEPQHF. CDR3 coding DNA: TGTGCCAGCAGCTTAGGGAGCAAGGAGCCCCAGCATTTT. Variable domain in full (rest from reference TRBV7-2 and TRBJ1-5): GAGVSQSPSNKVTEKGKDVELRCDPISGHTALYWYRQSLGQGLEFLIYFQGNSAPDKSGLPSDRFSAERTGGSVSTLTIQRTQQEDSAVYLCASSLGSKEPQHFGDGTRLSIL.

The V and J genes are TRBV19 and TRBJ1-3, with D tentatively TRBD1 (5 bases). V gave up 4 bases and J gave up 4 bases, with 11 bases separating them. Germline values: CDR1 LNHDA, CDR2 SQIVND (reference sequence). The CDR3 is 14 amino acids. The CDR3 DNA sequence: TGTGCCAGTAGTACCACGTCAGGGGGAAACACCATATATTTT. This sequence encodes CASSTTSGGNTIYF.

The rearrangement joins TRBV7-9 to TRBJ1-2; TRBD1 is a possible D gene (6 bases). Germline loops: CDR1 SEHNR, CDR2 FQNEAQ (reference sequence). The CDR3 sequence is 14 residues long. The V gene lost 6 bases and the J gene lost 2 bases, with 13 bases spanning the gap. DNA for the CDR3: TGTGCCAGCAGTACTACAGGGAAGAACTATGGCTACACCTTC. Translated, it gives CASSTTGKNYGYTF.

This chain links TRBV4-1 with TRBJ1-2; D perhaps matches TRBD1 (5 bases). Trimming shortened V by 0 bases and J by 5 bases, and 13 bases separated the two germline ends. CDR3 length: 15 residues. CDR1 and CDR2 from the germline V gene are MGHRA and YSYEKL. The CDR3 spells CASSQEAQGTYGYTF. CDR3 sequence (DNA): TGCGCCAGCAGCCAAGAAGCGCAGGGAACGTATGGCTACACCTTC.

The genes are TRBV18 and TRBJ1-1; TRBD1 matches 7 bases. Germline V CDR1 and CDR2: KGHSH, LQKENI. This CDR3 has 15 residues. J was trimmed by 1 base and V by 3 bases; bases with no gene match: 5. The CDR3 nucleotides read TGTGCCAGCTCACCCAACAGGGGTGCGAACACTGAAGCTTTCTTT. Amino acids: CASSPNRGANTEAFF.

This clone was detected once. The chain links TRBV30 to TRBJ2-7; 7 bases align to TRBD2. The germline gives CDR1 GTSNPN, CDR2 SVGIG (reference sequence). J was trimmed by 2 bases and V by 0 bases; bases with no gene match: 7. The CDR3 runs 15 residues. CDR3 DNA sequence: TGTGCCTGGAGTGTACGCGGGCTAGCGGCCTACGAGCAGTACTTC. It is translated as CAWSVRGLAAYEQYF. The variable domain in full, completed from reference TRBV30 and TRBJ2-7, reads SQTIHQWPATLVQPVGSPLSLECTVEGTSNPNLYWYRQAAGRGLQLLFYSVGIGQISSEVPQNLSASRPQDRQFILSSKKLLLSDSGFYLCAWSVRGLAAYEQYFGPGTRLTVT.

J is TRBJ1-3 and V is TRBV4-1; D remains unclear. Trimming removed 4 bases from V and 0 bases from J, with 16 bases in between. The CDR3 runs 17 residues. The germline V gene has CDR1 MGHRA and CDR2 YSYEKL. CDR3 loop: CASSLRSEANSGNTIYF. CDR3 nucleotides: TGCGCCAGCAGCCTTAGGTCAGAGGCGAACTCTGGAAACACCATATATTTT.